The 20 T cell receptor beta chains presented below share a single source sample, sequenced in a study of blood T cell repertoires in COVID-19 (TCRdb year 2020). Receptors were amplified or captured by the immunoSEQ multiplex PCR assay. TCRdb took over this immuneACCESS table, retaining in-frame rearrangements with V and J assigned. Such tables are incomplete; in checked studies, under half of the missing clones stem from an unresolved V gene, and the remainder is unexplained. A total of 200,000 to 300,000 clones appear in this sample, more than 75% of them only once. The ten largest account for more than 1.5% of the sample. Specimen: PBMCs or T cells enriched from blood (not recorded which). The receptors derive from a man aged 35-49 years who had recovered from COVID-19.

This chain connects TRBV2 to TRBJ2-5; 8 positions match TRBD2. V shed 5 bases, J shed 5 bases, and the junction held 7 bases outside the gene matches. The V gene's germline CDR1 is SNHLY and CDR2 FYNNEI. The CDR3 runs 14 residues. CDR3 sequence: CASSSGRGEETQYF. The DNA of the CDR3 is TGTGCCAGCAGTAGCGGGAGAGGGGAGGAGACCCAGTACTTC.

The chain links TRBV6-5 to TRBJ2-5; possibly TRBD1 for D (6 bases). Between the trimmed V and J ends, which lost 6 bases and 1 base, there was a span of 15 bases. The CDR3 runs to 15 residues. Per the germline V gene, CDR1 is MNHEY and CDR2 is SVGAGI. The CDR3: CASRRTGTLQETQYF. CDR3 coding DNA: TGTGCCAGCAGAAGAACCGGGACACTCCAAGAGACCCAGTACTTC.

This chain joins TRBV27 and TRBJ2-7, with TRBD1 identical over 7 bases. Per germline, CDR1 MNHEY and CDR2 SMNVEV (reference sequence). The CDR3 runs 16 residues. After removal of 3 bases from V and 5 bases from J, the junction contained 13 bases not matched to a gene. In DNA form, the CDR3 reads TGTGCCAGCAGTTTTGGCCGAAACAGGGGTGGGAACGAGCAGTACTTC. Translation: CASSFGRNRGGNEQYF.

This chain uses TRBV5-6 with TRBJ2-7; D remains ambiguous. The CDR3 loop spans 11 amino acids. V lost 2 bases and J 6 bases, leaving 6 bases between the germline ends. Germline V gene data show CDR1 as SGHDT and CDR2 as YYEEEE. CDR3 bases: TGTGCCAGCAGCTTCTTGAGCGAGCAGTACTTC. The encoded protein is CASSFLSEQYF.

The sample holds one count of this clone. The J gene is TRBJ1-1, the V gene TRBV27; D unresolved. Germline CDR1 is MNHEY and CDR2 is SMNVEV (reference sequence). V was trimmed by 6 bases and J by 9 bases, leaving 20 bases between them. This CDR3 is built from 14 residues. CDR3 in amino acids: CASSPDRLGDQAFF. In nucleotides, the CDR3 is TGTGCCAGCAGCCCCGATCGCCTGGGAGATCAAGCTTTCTTT.

This clone has more than one count but fewer than ten. The chain couples TRBV2 to TRBJ1-3, with D unclear. This CDR3 contains 19 residues. Germline CDR1 reads SNHLY; CDR2 reads FYNNEI. With 3 bases removed from V and 0 bases from J, the gap between germline ends came to 21 bases. The CDR3 DNA reads as TGTGCCAGCAGTGATTGGCCCCCATCTAGGTGGCTCTCTGGAAACACCATATATTTT. Protein sequence: CASSDWPPSRWLSGNTIYF.

The chain has TRBV2 and TRBJ2-7; tentatively, D is TRBD2 (6 bases). The ends were cut back, 5 bases at V and 2 bases at J, with 13 bases in the middle. CDR1 and CDR2 from the germline V gene are SNHLY and FYNNEI. The CDR3 sequence is 14 residues long. In DNA, the CDR3 is TGTGCCAGCAGTCCGGGACTCCCACCCTACGAGCAGTACTTC. Protein sequence: CASSPGLPPYEQYF.

The chain uses TRBV7-6 and TRBJ2-5, with 7 bases lining up with TRBD2. Germline V lookup: CDR1 SGHVS, CDR2 FNYEAQ. This CDR3 has 13 residues. Unmatched junction bases numbered 5, after V lost 5 bases and J lost 5 bases. The CDR3 here is CASSPLGGETQYF. The DNA for the CDR3 is TGTGCCAGCAGCCCGTTGGGGGGGGAGACCCAGTACTTC.

This clone was seen a few times. V gene TRBV29-1 combines with J gene TRBJ2-3; TRBD1 matches at 9 bases. The germline V gene encodes CDR1 SQVTM and CDR2 ANQGSEA. This CDR3 comprises 13 residues. V shed 4 bases, J shed 4 bases, and the junction held 3 bases outside the gene matches. CDR3 loop: CSVGTGGADTQYF. CDR3 nucleotide sequence: TGCAGCGTTGGCACAGGGGGCGCAGATACGCAGTATTTT.

The chain combines TRBV5-1 with TRBJ2-2; TRBD1 matches 7 bases. J lost 4 bases, V lost 3 bases, and 12 bases had no gene match. CDR1 SGHRS and CDR2 YFSETQ come from the germline V gene. CDR3 length: 17 residues. CDR3 amino acids: CASSWTEGALLTGELFF. The DNA of the CDR3 is TGCGCCAGCAGCTGGACAGAGGGGGCCCTCCTCACCGGGGAGCTGTTTTTT.

This clone has only a few counts. The chain employs TRBV2 and TRBJ1-2; D might be TRBD1 (6 bases). The CDR3 totals 13 residues. V dropped 7 bases and J dropped 6 bases, with 15 bases sitting between them. Germline V gives CDR1 SNHLY, CDR2 FYNNEI. The CDR3 sequence is CASKTTGSDGYTF. The CDR3 DNA reads as TGTGCCAGCAAAACCACAGGGTCCGATGGCTACACCTTC.

This clone has a handful of counts. The chain combines TRBV6-5 with TRBJ1-3, with D hard to call. Trimming took 0 bases from V and 0 from J, leaving 9 bases between them. Germline assignment: CDR1 MNHEY and CDR2 SVGAGI. The CDR3 runs to 16 residues. The CDR3: CASSYSADNSGNTIYF. In DNA form, the CDR3 reads TGTGCCAGCAGTTACTCGGCAGACAACTCTGGAAACACCATATATTTT.

The chain joins TRBV27 to TRBJ1-1; TRBD1 matches at 7 bases. Germline values: CDR1 MNHEY, CDR2 SMNVEV (reference sequence). The CDR3 is made up of 14 amino acids. With V trimmed by 3 bases and J by 5 bases, 6 bases remained unmatched. The CDR3 loop is CASSFITGATEAFF. The CDR3, as DNA: TGTGCCAGCAGTTTTATAACAGGGGCTACTGAAGCTTTCTTT.

The chain uses TRBV19 and TRBJ2-7; TRBD1 matches at 9 bases. The J segment lost 4 bases and the V segment lost 2 bases, leaving 6 bases of the junction unmatched. Germline V CDR1 and CDR2: LNHDA, SQIVND (reference sequence). CDR3 length equals 15 residues. CDR3 loop: CASSIKVDRGYEQYF. CDR3 nucleotides: TGTGCCAGTAGTATAAAAGTCGACAGGGGGTACGAGCAGTACTTC.

This sequence joins TRBV6-6 and TRBJ1-2; D unclear. V dropped 2 bases and J dropped 4 bases, with 8 bases sitting between them. The CDR3 covers 13 residues. The germline gives CDR1 MNHNY, CDR2 SVGAGI (reference sequence). This CDR3 is CASSYLGSYGYTF. In DNA form, the CDR3 reads TGTGCCAGCAGTTACCTGGGCAGCTATGGCTACACCTTC.

As for this clone: The sample has other DNA sequences that encode this CDR3 too. The CDR3 DNA is TGTGCCAGCAGCTTAGAAACTGCATACAATGAGCAGTTCTTC. It translates to CASSLETAYNEQFF. V usage is TRBV11-2 and J usage is TRBJ2-1, with D unclear. CDR1 is SGHAT, CDR2 FQNNGV, per germline. Trimming removed 0 bases from V and 4 bases from J, with 7 bases in between. This CDR3 has 14 residues.

The chain is built from TRBV5-1 and TRBJ2-5, with TRBD1 matching 8 bases. Germline CDR1 SGHRS, CDR2 YFSETQ. This CDR3 spans 14 amino acids. V lost 2 bases, J lost 2 bases, and 2 bases stayed unmatched. For the CDR3, the DNA is TGCGCCAGCAGCTTCCACAGGGGGCAAGAGACCCAGTACTTC. Its protein is CASSFHRGQETQYF.

The chain employs TRBV7-9 and TRBJ2-5; 8 positions agree with TRBD1. Germline CDR1 is SEHNR and CDR2 is FQNEAQ (reference sequence). The CDR3 contains 15 residues. The J segment lost 4 bases and the V segment lost 2 bases, leaving 6 bases of the junction unmatched. CDR3: CASSLTTGVIETQYF. CDR3 DNA sequence: TGTGCCAGCAGCTTAACGACAGGGGTTATAGAGACCCAGTACTTC.

The J gene is TRBJ2-2, the V gene TRBV7-8; D may be TRBD2 (7 bases). The V and J ends lost 6 bases and 3 bases respectively, with 29 bases between them. The CDR3 is 20 amino acids. The germline gives CDR1 SGHVS, CDR2 FQNEAQ. CDR3 region: CASSPSTGTATGRDTGELFF. For the CDR3, the DNA is TGTGCCAGCAGTCCCAGCACAGGGACGGCAACGGGGAGGGACACCGGGGAGCTGTTTTTT.

The CDR3 DNA is TGTGCCAGCAGCTTATTGGGCGGGGGGCCCCACACAGATACGCAGTATTTT. This encodes CASSLLGGGPHTDTQYF. The chain links TRBV7-3 to TRBJ2-3, with TRBD2 identical over 8 bases. Germline-derived CDR1 and CDR2 are SGHTA and FQGTGA. Trimming removed 2 bases from V and 2 bases from J; junction bases left unmatched: 9. This CDR3 contains 17 residues. Full variable domain (rest looked up from reference TRBV7-3 and TRBJ2-3): GAGVSQTPSNKVTEKGKYVELRCDPISGHTALYWYRQSLGQGPEFLIYFQGTGAADDSGLPNDRFFAVRPEGSVSTLKIQRTERGDSAVYLCASSLLGGGPHTDTQYFGPGTRLTVL.